The 9 T cell receptor beta chains below were found in one sample sequenced in a study of T cell changes during pregnancy in multiple sclerosis. Only in-frame clones appear in the TCRdb table, and some are missing; sequencing was by immunoSEQ multiplex PCR. The table shows 85,000 to 90,000 clones, with 94% occurring only once. Material: peripheral blood, obtained after pregnancy. Receptor source: a female donor in good health, enrolled as a control in a pregnancy study.

This clone has only one observation. This chain links TRBV19 with TRBJ2-7; tentatively, D is TRBD2 (6 bases). The CDR3 length is 13 residues. Per the germline V gene, CDR1 is LNHDA and CDR2 is SQIVND (reference sequence). V was trimmed by 5 bases and J by 0 bases, leaving 8 bases between them. The chain's CDR3 is CASSARDSYEQYF. CDR3 bases: TGTGCCAGTAGTGCGCGGGACTCCTACGAGCAGTACTTC.

The chain employs TRBV27 and TRBJ1-5; 8 bases are shared with TRBD1. Trimming at V came to 3 bases and at J to 4 bases, leaving 5 bases not matched to a gene. Looked up from germline, CDR1 is MNHEY and CDR2 is SMNVEV (reference sequence). This CDR3 has 15 amino acids. The CDR3: CASSFSGTGNQPQHF. The CDR3, as DNA: TGTGCCAGCAGTTTTTCCGGGACAGGAAATCAGCCCCAGCATTTT.

The chain has TRBV2 and TRBJ1-3; 8 nucleotides line up with TRBD1. The germline CDR1 and CDR2 sequences are SNHLY and FYNNEI. This CDR3 is built from 16 residues. J was trimmed by 2 bases and V by 9 bases; bases with no gene match: 12. The chain's CDR3 is CASYGSTGVAGNTIYF. The DNA for the CDR3 is TGTGCCAGTTACGGTTCGACAGGGGTGGCTGGAAACACCATATATTTT.

This clone was recorded only once. The gene calls are TRBV28 and TRBJ1-1; weak D call: TRBD1 (6 bases). The CDR3 extends over 16 amino acids. Germline V CDR1 and CDR2: MDHEN, SYDVKM. Trimming pared 2 bases from V and 3 bases from J, leaving 16 bases between. The CDR3 nucleotides read TGTGCCAGCAGTTTAACCCCGAGCAGGGGCCACACTGAAGCTTTCTTT. It codes for CASSLTPSRGHTEAFF.

V and J are TRBV2 and TRBJ2-5; D may be TRBD1 (6 bases). The ends were cut back, 1 base at V and 2 bases at J, with 8 bases in the middle. The CDR3 is 14 residues long. Germline assignment: CDR1 SNHLY and CDR2 FYNNEI. Written as DNA, the CDR3 is TGTGCCAGCAGTGAAGGGACAGCACAAGAGACCCAGTACTTC. It yields the protein CASSEGTAQETQYF.

This clone was seen only once. The V and J genes are TRBV7-7 and TRBJ2-5; TRBD2 might be the D (5 bases). Between the trimmed V and J ends, which lost 0 bases and 3 bases, there was a span of 8 bases. CDR1 and CDR2 (germline): SSHAT, FNYEAQ (reference sequence). This CDR3 is built from 14 residues. The CDR3 bases are TGTGCCAGCAGCTTAGCGGGAGTGAAAGAGACCCAGTACTTC. Translation gives CASSLAGVKETQYF.

The chain is built from TRBV19 and TRBJ1-5, with TRBD1 matching over 8 bases. The germline V gene has CDR1 LNHDA and CDR2 SQIVND (reference sequence). V lost 5 bases, J lost 3 bases, and 6 bases stayed unmatched. This CDR3 comprises 15 residues. The CDR3 DNA sequence: TGTGCCAGTAGTCTCGGGACAGGTATCAATCAGCCCCAGCATTTT. It translates to CASSLGTGINQPQHF.

This sequence joins TRBV30 and TRBJ2-5, with TRBD2 identical over 7 bases. Germline CDR1 and CDR2: GTSNPN and SVGIG (reference sequence). This CDR3 is 13 amino acids long. Trimming cost V 0 bases and J 4 bases; bases outside gene matches: 2. CDR3 DNA sequence: TGTGCCTGGAGTGTAACGGGGGGAGAGACCCAGTACTTC. Protein product: CAWSVTGGETQYF.

The chain has TRBV13 and TRBJ2-1, with no clear D. Germline CDR1 is PRHDT and CDR2 is FYEKMQ (reference sequence). The CDR3 is 12 residues long. V shed 5 bases and J shed 6 bases, with 8 bases lying between them. Here the CDR3 DNA reads TGTGCCAGCAGCCCTTTTTCCAATGAGCAGTTCTTC. Its protein product is CASSPFSNEQFF.